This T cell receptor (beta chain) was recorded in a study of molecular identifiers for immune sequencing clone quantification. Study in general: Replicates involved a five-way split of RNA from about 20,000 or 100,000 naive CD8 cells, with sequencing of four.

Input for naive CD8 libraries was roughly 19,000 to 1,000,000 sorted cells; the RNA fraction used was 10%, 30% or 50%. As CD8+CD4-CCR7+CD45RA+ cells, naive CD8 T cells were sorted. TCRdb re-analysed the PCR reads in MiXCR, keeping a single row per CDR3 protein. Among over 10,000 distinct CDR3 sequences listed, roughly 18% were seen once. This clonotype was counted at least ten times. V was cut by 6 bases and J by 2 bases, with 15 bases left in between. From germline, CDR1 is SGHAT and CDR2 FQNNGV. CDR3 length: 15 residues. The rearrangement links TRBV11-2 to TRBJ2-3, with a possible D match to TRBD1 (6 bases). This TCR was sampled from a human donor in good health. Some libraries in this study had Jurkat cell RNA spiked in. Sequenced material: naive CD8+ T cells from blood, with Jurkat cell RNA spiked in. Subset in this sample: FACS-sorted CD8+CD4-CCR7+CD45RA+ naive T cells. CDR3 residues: CASRGGGRVTDTQYF. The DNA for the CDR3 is TGTGCCAGCAGAGGTGGGGGCAGGGTCACAGATACGCAGTATTTT.